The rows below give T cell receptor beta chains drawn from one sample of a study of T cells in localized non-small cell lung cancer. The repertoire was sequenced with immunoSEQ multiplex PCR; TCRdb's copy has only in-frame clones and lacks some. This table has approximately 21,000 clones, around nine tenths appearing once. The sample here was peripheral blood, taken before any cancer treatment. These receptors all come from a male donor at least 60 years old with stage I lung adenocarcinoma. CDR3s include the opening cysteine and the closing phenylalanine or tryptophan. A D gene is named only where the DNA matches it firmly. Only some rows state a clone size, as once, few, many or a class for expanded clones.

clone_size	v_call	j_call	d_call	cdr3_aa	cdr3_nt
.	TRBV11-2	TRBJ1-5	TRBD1	CASSPTGGGQPQHF	TGTGCCAGCAGCCCGACAGGGGGCGGTCAGCCCCAGCATTTT
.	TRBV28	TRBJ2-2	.	CATVQGNTGELFF	TGTGCCACTGTGCAGGGGAACACCGGGGAGCTGTTTTTT
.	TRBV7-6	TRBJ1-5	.	CASSLANQPQHF	TGTGCCAGCAGCTTAGCTAATCAGCCCCAGCATTTT
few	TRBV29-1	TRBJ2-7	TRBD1	CSVEQGANDEQYF	TGCAGCGTTGAACAGGGGGCTAACGACGAGCAGTACTTC
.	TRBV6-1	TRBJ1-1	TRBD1	CASRPGTGGTEAFF	TGTGCCAGCAGGCCCGGGACAGGGGGCACTGAAGCTTTCTTT
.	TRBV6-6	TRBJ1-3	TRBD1	CASSTRDRGVDTIYF	TGTGCCAGCAGTACCCGGGACAGGGGAGTTGACACCATATATTTT
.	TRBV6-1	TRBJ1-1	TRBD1	CASSDRDREVMAFF	TGTGCCAGCAGTGACCGGGACAGGGAGGTCATGGCTTTCTTT
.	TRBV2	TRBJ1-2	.	CASSELQEVEGYTF	TGTGCCAGCAGTGAACTCCAGGAGGTAGAAGGCTACACCTTC
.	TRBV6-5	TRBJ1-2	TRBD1	CASRDYRGDGYTF	TGTGCCAGCAGAGACTACAGGGGAGACGGCTACACCTTC
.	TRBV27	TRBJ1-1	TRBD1	CASTQHPDRARGEAFF	TGTGCCAGCACCCAACATCCTGACAGGGCTCGAGGTGAAGCTTTCTTT
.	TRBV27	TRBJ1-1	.	CASSFRGVNTEAFF	TGTGCCAGCAGTTTTCGGGGGGTTAACACTGAAGCTTTCTTT
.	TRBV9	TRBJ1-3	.	CASSPRGTPGVGNTIYF	TGTGCCAGCAGCCCCCGTGGAACACCGGGGGTCGGAAACACCATATATTTT
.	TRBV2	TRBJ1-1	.	CASTPFRNTEAFF	TGTGCCAGCACGCCTTTTAGGAACACTGAAGCTTTCTTT
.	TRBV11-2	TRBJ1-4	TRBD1	CASSSLPGQGGEKLFF	TGTGCCAGCAGCTCGCTCCCGGGACAGGGGGGAGAAAAACTGTTTTTT
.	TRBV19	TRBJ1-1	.	CASSIGWMNTEAFF	TGTGCCAGTAGTATTGGGTGGATGAACACTGAAGCTTTCTTT
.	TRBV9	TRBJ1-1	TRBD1	CASSVVGGGGTEAFF	TGTGCCAGCAGCGTAGTAGGGGGCGGAGGGACTGAAGCTTTCTTT
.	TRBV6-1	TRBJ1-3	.	CASSPDGDSGNTIYF	TGTGCCAGCAGCCCTGACGGAGACTCTGGAAACACCATATATTTT
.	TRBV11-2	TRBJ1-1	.	CASSYDSNTEAFF	TGTGCCAGCAGCTACGACTCGAACACTGAAGCTTTCTTT
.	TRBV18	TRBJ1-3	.	CASSPPADRNTIYF	TGTGCCAGCTCACCACCGGCAGATCGAAACACCATATATTTT
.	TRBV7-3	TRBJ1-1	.	CASSPSTNANTEAFF	TGTGCCAGCAGCCCCTCCACTAACGCGAACACTGAAGCTTTCTTT
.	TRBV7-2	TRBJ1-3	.	CASSIQGISGNTIYF	TGTGCCAGCAGCATTCAAGGGATCTCTGGAAACACCATATATTTT
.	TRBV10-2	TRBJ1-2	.	CASTMKAGNYGYTF	TGCGCCAGCACCATGAAAGCAGGGAACTATGGCTACACCTTC
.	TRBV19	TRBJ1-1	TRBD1	CASSTHRQGNTEAFF	TGTGCCAGTAGTACCCACCGACAGGGAAACACTGAAGCTTTCTTT
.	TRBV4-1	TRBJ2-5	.	CASSQGALSGETQYF	TGCGCCAGCAGCCAAGGGGCCCTCTCAGGAGAGACCCAGTACTTC
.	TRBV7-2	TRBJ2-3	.	CASSLDPLTDTQYF	TGTGCCAGCAGCCTCGACCCCCTCACAGATACGCAGTATTTT
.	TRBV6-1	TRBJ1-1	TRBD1	CASSGTGGAEGNTEAFF	TGTGCCAGCAGTGGGACAGGGGGCGCCGAAGGGAACACTGAAGCTTTCTTT
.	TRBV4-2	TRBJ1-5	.	CASSQEQGTQPQHF	TGTGCCAGCAGCCAAGAACAGGGTACTCAGCCCCAGCATTTT
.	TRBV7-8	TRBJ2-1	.	CASSPHKKDNEQFF	TGTGCCAGCAGCCCCCATAAGAAGGACAATGAGCAGTTCTTC
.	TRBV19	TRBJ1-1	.	CASSIDPDRTEAFF	TGTGCCAGTAGTATAGATCCAGACAGGACTGAAGCTTTCTTT
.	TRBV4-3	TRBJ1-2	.	CASSQDITRGFIGYTF	TGCGCCAGCAGCCAAGATATTACGAGGGGATTTATTGGCTACACCTTC
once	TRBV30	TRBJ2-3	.	CAWSWGPDTQYF	TGTGCCTGGAGTTGGGGCCCAGATACGCAGTATTTT
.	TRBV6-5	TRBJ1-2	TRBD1	CASSVTGGAGGYTF	TGTGCCAGCAGTGTAACAGGGGGCGCCGGAGGCTACACCTTC
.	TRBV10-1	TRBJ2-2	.	CASSEAQNTGELFF	TGCGCCAGCAGTGAGGCCCAAAACACCGGGGAGCTGTTTTTT
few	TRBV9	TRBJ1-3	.	CASSPQGGSLNTIYF	TGTGCCAGCAGCCCACAGGGAGGATCCCTCAACACCATATATTTT
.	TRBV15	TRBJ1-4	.	CATSRNPPGARGEKLFF	TGTGCCACCAGCAGAAATCCTCCAGGGGCAAGAGGTGAAAAACTGTTTTTT
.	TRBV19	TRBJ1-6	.	CASSMDPWGSSYNSPLHF	TGTGCCAGTAGTATGGATCCATGGGGGAGCTCCTATAATTCACCCCTCCACTTT
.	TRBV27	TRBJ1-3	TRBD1	CASRGGFAGNTIYF	TGTGCCAGCAGAGGGGGCTTCGCTGGAAACACCATATATTTT
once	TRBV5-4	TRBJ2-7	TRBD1	CASSLFGQGIHEQYF	TGTGCCAGCAGCTTGTTCGGACAGGGGATCCACGAGCAGTACTTC
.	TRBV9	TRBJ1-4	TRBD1	CASSVLGTGNEKLFF	TGTGCCAGCAGCGTATTAGGGACAGGGAACGAAAAACTGTTTTTT
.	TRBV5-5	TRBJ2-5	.	CASSSSGNQETQYF	TGTGCCAGCAGCTCAAGCGGTAACCAAGAGACCCAGTACTTC
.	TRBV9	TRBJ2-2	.	CASSVFDRSNTGELFF	TGTGCCAGCAGCGTCTTCGACAGGTCCAACACCGGGGAGCTGTTTTTT
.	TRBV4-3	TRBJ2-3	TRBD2	CASSQGLAGTTDTQYF	TGCGCCAGCAGCCAAGGACTAGCGGGAACCACAGATACGCAGTATTTT
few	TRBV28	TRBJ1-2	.	CASSSDRIGYTF	TGTGCCAGCAGTTCCGACAGGATCGGCTACACCTTC
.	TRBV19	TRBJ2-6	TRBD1	CASNRGGANVLTF	TGTGCCAGCAACAGGGGTGGGGCCAACGTCCTGACTTTC
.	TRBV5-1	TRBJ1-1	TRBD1	CASSWTGAGDTEAFF	TGCGCCAGCAGCTGGACAGGTGCAGGGGACACTGAAGCTTTCTTT
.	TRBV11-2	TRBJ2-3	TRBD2	CASSLPRYRLAVNTDTQYF	TGTGCCAGCAGCTTGCCCCGCTATCGACTAGCGGTTAACACAGATACGCAGTATTTT
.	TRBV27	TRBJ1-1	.	CASLTRGENTEAFF	TGTGCCAGCCTCACCCGGGGAGAGAACACTGAAGCTTTCTTT
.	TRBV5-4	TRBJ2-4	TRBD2	CASSLAGGPKNIQYF	TGTGCCAGCAGTCTAGCGGGGGGACCCAAAAACATTCAGTACTTC
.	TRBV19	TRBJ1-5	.	CASSIRGRQPQHF	TGTGCCAGTAGTATCCGGGGAAGACAGCCCCAGCATTTT
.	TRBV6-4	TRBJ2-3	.	CASSDSDTDTQYF	TGTGCCAGCAGTGACTCGGACACAGATACGCAGTATTTT
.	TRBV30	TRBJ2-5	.	CAWRWRGPSAGPQETQYF	TGTGCCTGGAGGTGGAGGGGGCCATCGGCGGGCCCCCAAGAGACCCAGTACTTC